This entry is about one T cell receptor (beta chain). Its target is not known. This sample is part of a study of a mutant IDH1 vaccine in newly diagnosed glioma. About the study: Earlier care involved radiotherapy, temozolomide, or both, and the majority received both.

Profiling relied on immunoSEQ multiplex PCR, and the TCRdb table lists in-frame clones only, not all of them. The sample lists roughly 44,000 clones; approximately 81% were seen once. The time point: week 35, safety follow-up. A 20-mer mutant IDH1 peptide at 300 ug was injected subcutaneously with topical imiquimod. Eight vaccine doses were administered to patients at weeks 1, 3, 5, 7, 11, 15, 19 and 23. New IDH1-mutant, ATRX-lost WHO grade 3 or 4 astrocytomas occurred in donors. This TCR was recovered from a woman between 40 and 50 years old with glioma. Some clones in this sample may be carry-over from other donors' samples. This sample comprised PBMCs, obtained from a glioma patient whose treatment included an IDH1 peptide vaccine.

The CDR3 nucleotides are TGTGCCAGCAGTGAACTAAGCGGGAGATGGGATGAGCAGTTCTTC. It codes for CASSELSGRWDEQFF. This sequence joins TRBV6-1 and TRBJ2-1; 8 positions match TRBD2. V lost 2 bases, J lost 8 bases, and 8 bases stayed unmatched. The CDR3 length is 15 residues. Germline V gives CDR1 MNHNS, CDR2 SASEGT.